Here is one TCR beta chain with its context. It lacks a known antigen. The input lacks base qualities; no much larger clone sits a single base away. The germline V gene (reference sequence) yields SEHNR for CDR1 and FQNEAQ for CDR2. Counted from cysteine to phenylalanine, this CDR3 has 15 amino acids. Only the CDR3 DNA stays, 45 bases, in frame from base 1. Germline trimming amounts to 5 bases on V and 0 bases on J, with 5 as the count of junction bases outside the gene matches. The record originates from a study of tumor-infiltrating T cells and Merkel cell polyomavirus (dated by TCRdb to the late 2010s). About the study as a whole: In Merkel cell carcinoma patients, the study examined CD8+ T cells specific for the Merkel cell polyomavirus KLL epitope. In 14 to 15 samples, TRB sequencing was done on KLL-tetramer-sorted cells from blood or tumor-infiltrating lymphocytes, along with 12 matched whole-tumor samples. Disease stage at presentation varied among the patients, and patient follow-up lasted a median of roughly three years, ranging from about 1.1 to 6.0 years. The therapies patients received were varied and non-standardized, including chemotherapy, radiation and immunotherapies. Across the study, one tumor sample was obtained as a frozen nodal tumor digest and one as a flash-frozen core biopsy of a metastasis. Most whole-tumor samples were obtained as 25-micron curls cut from formalin-fixed, paraffin-embedded tissue blocks.

All patients' tumors stained robustly positive for Merkel cell polyomavirus Large T antigen by immunohistochemistry. The study included about twelve Merkel cell carcinoma patients who had robust KLL-tetramer+ populations, above 0.04% of CD8+ T cells, in blood and/or cultured TIL. All patients were Caucasian, with a median age of about 60 years and a range of roughly 50 to 85 years. Lymph node tumors were analyzed for patients with unknown primaries presenting with nodal disease, or where primary tissue was insufficient. Receptor libraries were prepared by the immunoSEQ multiplex PCR assay. Adaptive Biotechnologies (Seattle, WA) carried out the genomic DNA extraction, TRB sequencing and normalization. The original methods were these. Clonality was computed as one minus Shannon entropy of productive TRB sequences normalized by log2 of unique productive sequences. KLL-specific clonotypes in tumors were identified by matching TCRbeta CDR3 amino acid sequences to those from the tetramer-sorted sample of each patient. Here the immuneACCESS table is served through TCRdb, limited to in-frame sequences with V and J called. Missing clones are a known gap in these copies; in checked studies unresolved V genes cover under half, and the rest lacks a known reason. V and J calls plus clone size are reproduced from that table; the DNA served to infer D and trimming. The sample profile shows about 25,000 clones; approximately 90% of them were found once. The top ten clones comprise 2.5% to 3% of the sample.

Study-wide conclusions, independent of this receptor: Because only a single viral epitope was studied, T cells directed against other Merkel cell polyomavirus epitopes were not captured. Significantly improved MCC-specific survival was associated with a higher intratumoral fraction of KLL-specific T cells (about 1.7-18% versus about 0-0.15%). A significant MCC-specific survival advantage (P = 0.0051) was associated with tumors having more unique KLL-specific clonotypes (about 5-110 vs 0-3). KLL-specific TRB repertoires were found to be diverse and largely private, with only one public clonotype, shared by two patients, identified among several hundred unique sequences. One limitation of the study is the small sample size (n of about twelve patients).

The TCR originated in a man in his fifties with Merkel cell carcinoma. The sequence is built from TRBV7-9 and TRBJ2-3; 7 central bases correspond to TRBD1. Sample: lymph node tissue. CDR3 sequence: CASSMGQTSTDTQYF. The bases are TGTGCCAGCAGCATGGGACAGACGAGCACAGATACGCAGTATTTT. The full variable domain, with segments outside the CDR3 supplied by the reference TRBV7-9 and TRBJ2-3 proteins, appears as DTGVSQNPRHKITKRGQNVTFRCDPISEHNRLYWYRQTLGQGPEFLTYFQNEAQLEKSRLLSDRFSAERPKGSFSTLEIQRTEQGDSAMYLCASSMGQTSTDTQYFGPGTRLTVL.